This T cell receptor (beta chain) was captured by sequencing in a study of shared T cell receptors in the human thymus. The CDR3 extends over 13 amino acids. The germline gives CDR1 SGHNT, CDR2 YYREEE (reference sequence). The V gene lost 3 bases and the J gene lost 5 bases, with 10 bases spanning the gap. Clones were read by immunoSEQ multiplex PCR, and TCRdb kept only the in-frame ones, dropping some. The table has around 340,000 clones, approximately 95% seen once; the top ten hold 0.015% to 0.02%. The clonotype comes from a human donor. The chain joins TRBV5-4 to TRBJ2-3; D is unresolved. The specimen sequenced was thymocytes. The CDR3 nucleotides read TGTGCCAGCAGCTCTGTTACAAGAGATACGCAGTATTTT. Amino acid sequence: CASSSVTRDTQYF. The full variable domain, its missing parts supplied by reference TRBV5-4 and TRBJ2-3, is ETGVTQSPTHLIKTRGQQVTLRCSSQSGHNTVSWYQQALGQGPQFIFQYYREEENGRGNFPPRFSGLQFPNYSSELNVNALELDDSALYLCASSSVTRDTQYFGPGTRLTVL.